What follows describes a single T cell receptor (beta chain). What it binds is unknown. These data belong to a study of cytomegalovirus exposure and HLA in healthy donors. At the level of the study: A prior analysis found around 110 million unique TCR beta sequences from 170 million or so T cells. Study-wide findings and caveats: Relative to the roughly 700-donor mean, N-insertions were reportedly fewer in an Asian-associated ancestry cluster in a later analysis. The classifier reportedly diagnosed cytomegalovirus status with high specificity and sensitivity. Differences between HLA loci emerged in a later analysis of TCR association rates, with DRB1 most and HLA-C fewest.

In the PCR, 60 Vbeta and 13 Jbeta primers were used. Using immunoSEQ multiplex PCR, the repertoire was profiled, and TCRdb retains in-frame clones only, with some absent. Here the sample spans 100,000 to 150,000 clones, about 81% being singletons. Germline CDR1 reads SGHVS; CDR2 reads FNYEAQ. Trimming left V 0 bases short and J 8 bases short, with 19 bases between. This CDR3 comprises 16 residues. This clonotype was obtained from a woman aged 45-59 years in good health and CMV-seropositive. The sample was PBMCs. The V gene is TRBV7-6, the J gene TRBJ2-5, with D perhaps TRBD2 (7 bases). The CDR3 nucleotides read TGTGCCAGCAGCTTAGCGCAACCGAGGGGGGGGCAAACCCAGTACTTC. Translation gives CASSLAQPRGGQTQYF.